These 16 T cell receptor beta chains came from one sample sequenced in a study of beta chain features in type 1 diabetes listed by TCRdb under 2018. The receptor library was made with the immunoSEQ multiplex PCR assay. The High Capacity cDNA Reverse Transcription Kit was used to reverse transcribe all of the isolated RNA, meaning that expressed TCRB transcripts were what got sequenced. TCRdb took this table from immuneACCESS and kept in-frame rearrangements with V and J called. Such tables lack part of the clones; where checked against another copy, unresolved V genes explain under half of the gap, and the rest is unexplained. The sample table shows 400,000 to 550,000 clones, and around 10% are seen once. Approximately 0.05% of the sample is held by the ten biggest clonotypes. The sequencing sample was made of naive CD4+ T cells from blood. The cell subset or site label here, explained by the study, means: true naive CD4+ T cells. The receptor source for this set is a woman aged 18-29 years in good health.

This clone was seen more than once but under ten times. This chain links TRBV4-2 with TRBJ2-7; TRBD1 is a possible D gene (7 bases). Germline lookup yields CDR1 LGHNA and CDR2 YNFKEQ. V lost 2 bases and J lost 0, with 14 bases in between. The CDR3 length is 16 residues. DNA of the CDR3: TGTGCCAGCAGCCAATCAGGGGGGATTCCCTCCTACGAGCAGTACTTC. Residues: CASSQSGGIPSYEQYF.

This sequence joins TRBV7-8 and TRBJ2-5; no firm D call. Trimming shortened V by 5 bases and J by 1 base, and 11 bases separated the two germline ends. The CDR3 is 14 amino acids. Germline-derived CDR1 and CDR2 are SGHVS and FQNEAQ. CDR3 protein: CASSPSWAQETQYF. In nucleotides, the CDR3 is TGTGCCAGCAGCCCTTCTTGGGCCCAAGAGACCCAGTACTTC.

This clone was seen a few times. This chain uses TRBV7-9 with TRBJ1-2, with D possibly being TRBD1 (5 bases). Trimming cost V 3 bases and J 5 bases, with 7 bases left between them. The germline gives CDR1 SEHNR, CDR2 FQNEAQ (reference sequence). The length of the CDR3 is 12 residues. CDR3 sequence: CASSFDSYGYTF. The CDR3 DNA reads as TGTGCCAGCAGCTTTGACAGTTATGGCTACACCTTC.

The V call is TRBV4-2, the J call TRBJ2-3; a weak D match, TRBD2 (6 bases). This CDR3 contains 15 residues. In germline, CDR1 is LGHNA, CDR2 YNFKEQ. V lost 3 bases and J lost 7, with 17 bases in between. CDR3 sequence (DNA): TGTGCCAGCAGCCACCGAGGAACCGGGACTCATACGCAGTATTTT. Protein product: CASSHRGTGTHTQYF.

This clone was detected a few times. The V gene is TRBV28, the J gene TRBJ2-6, with 9 positions matching TRBD1. CDR3 size: 12 residues. CDR1 and CDR2 from the germline V gene are MDHEN and SYDVKM. The V and J ends lost 7 bases and 18 bases, in that order; junction bases with no gene match: 10. CDR3 DNA: TGTGCCAGCACCGGACCGGGACAGGGTCCGACTTTC. Amino acids: CASTGPGQGPTF.

CDR3 nucleotide sequence: TGTGCCAGCAGCCGATCCGACAGGGTTGCTGAAGCTTTCTTT. Amino acid sequence: CASSRSDRVAEAFF. This chain uses TRBV7-2 with TRBJ1-1, with 7 nucleotides matching TRBD1. The germline V gene encodes CDR1 SGHTA and CDR2 FQGNSA. J gave up 6 bases and V 5 bases, and 9 bases lay outside the gene matches. This CDR3 comprises 14 residues.

The chain has TRBV9 and TRBJ1-2; no definite D call. CDR1 is SGDLS, CDR2 YYNGEE, per germline. The V end was cut by 6 bases, the J end by 4 bases, with 22 bases between. CDR3 length: 16 residues. CDR3 amino acids: CASTRQAGSPGYGYTF. The CDR3 coding sequence is TGTGCCAGCACCCGTCAAGCGGGCTCACCCGGCTATGGCTACACCTTC.

This clone was observed a few times. This chain links TRBV6-1 with TRBJ1-2; maybe TRBD1 (6 bases). V was clipped by 4 bases and J by 10 bases, with 19 bases between them. This CDR3 region has 14 residues. Germline CDR1 MNHNS, CDR2 SASEGT. Here the CDR3 DNA reads TGTGCCAGCAGTGCCGGACAGCGAGGACCTCTCTACACCTTC. Protein sequence: CASSAGQRGPLYTF.

The CDR3 loop reads CASSYRGSFSNEQFF. CDR3 sequence (DNA): TGTGCCAGCAGTTACCGGGGTAGTTTTTCCAATGAGCAGTTCTTC. The genes are TRBV6-5 and TRBJ2-1; possibly TRBD2 for D (5 bases). The CDR3 has 15 residues. CDR1 MNHEY and CDR2 SVGAGI come from the germline V gene. V was pared by 2 bases and J by 6 bases, with 14 bases between.

This chain links TRBV13 with TRBJ1-3; D is undetermined. This CDR3 region has 14 residues. Trimming stripped 0 bases from V and 8 bases from J, with 11 bases between. CDR1 and CDR2 from the germline V gene are PRHDT and FYEKMQ (reference sequence). CDR3: CASSLGRGTDTIYF. CDR3 sequence (DNA): TGTGCCAGCAGCTTAGGACGGGGAACAGACACCATATATTTT. Filled out from reference TRBV13 and TRBJ1-3, the complete variable domain reads AAGVIQSPRHLIKEKRETATLKCYPIPRHDTVYWYQQGPGQDPQFLISFYEKMQSDKGSIPDRFSAQQFSDYHSELNMSSLELGDSALYFCASSLGRGTDTIYFGEGSWLTVV.

This clone showed up just a few times. The rearrangement links TRBV29-1 to TRBJ2-5; the D gene is possibly TRBD1 (6 bases). This CDR3 is 12 amino acids long. Germline CDR1 is SQVTM and CDR2 is ANQGSEA. V was clipped by 3 bases and J by 2 bases, with 7 bases between them. CDR3 region: CSVEQGQETQYF. The CDR3 region has the DNA TGCAGCGTTGAGCAGGGGCAAGAGACCCAGTACTTC.

The sample holds a few counts of this clone. V gene TRBV7-9 combines with J gene TRBJ2-7; 8 bases agree with TRBD1. Germline values: CDR1 SEHNR, CDR2 FQNEAQ (reference sequence). CDR3 size: 14 residues. The V and J ends lost 3 bases and 4 bases, in that order; junction bases with no gene match: 5. CDR3 protein: CASSLDRAPYEQYV. The CDR3 DNA follows: TGTGCCAGCAGCTTGGACAGGGCCCCGTACGAGCAGTACGTC.

The chain joins TRBV4-1 to TRBJ2-1, with D unresolved. V dropped 3 bases and J dropped 8 bases, with 17 bases sitting between them. Germline CDR1 and CDR2: MGHRA and YSYEKL. CDR3 size: 15 residues. The CDR3: CASSHIGHESDEQFF. The CDR3 DNA reads TGCGCCAGCAGCCATATAGGCCACGAGTCAGATGAGCAGTTCTTC.

The chain recombines TRBV5-4 with TRBJ2-1, with 9 nucleotides matching TRBD2. Germline V gene data show CDR1 as SGHNT and CDR2 as YYREEE (reference sequence). After removal of 0 bases from V and 4 bases from J, the junction contained 11 bases not matched to a gene. The CDR3 runs 18 residues. CDR3 nucleotides: TGTGCCAGCAGCTTGGGTAACCCCCTAGCGGGGCTGTACAATGAGCAGTTCTTC. It translates to CASSLGNPLAGLYNEQFF.

This chain joins TRBV30 and TRBJ1-2, with a tentative D call TRBD1 (6 bases). Deletions cut 2 bases from V and 3 bases from J, with 10 bases between. CDR1 is GTSNPN, CDR2 SVGIG, per germline (reference sequence). CDR3 size: 13 residues. In DNA form, the CDR3 reads TGTGCCTGGAGTCTCAACAGGGACTATGGCTACACCTTC. This encodes CAWSLNRDYGYTF.

Notes on this clone: The same CDR3 can be traced to other DNA sequences in this sample. J is TRBJ2-5 and V is TRBV7-9; no firm D call. This CDR3 has 14 residues. The germline gives CDR1 SEHNR, CDR2 FQNEAQ (reference sequence). Trimming left V 0 bases short and J 1 base short, with 6 bases between. The CDR3 region is CASSLAGSQETQYF. The CDR3 bases are TGTGCCAGCAGCTTAGCTGGCAGCCAAGAGACCCAGTACTTC.